The T cell receptor beta chain under discussion was sequenced for a study of blood T cell repertoires in COVID-19. Study background: Samples came from the United States, Italy and Spain, spanning acute and convalescent COVID-19. From T cells, B-cell-depleted T cells, or PBMCs came the material, which was cDNA or gDNA.

As handled by the study authors: How many nucleated cells were present was estimated from reference gene primer amplification. The table came from immunoSEQ multiplex PCR; TCRdb's copy has only in-frame clones and leaves some out. For V, J and clone size, that table is used; D and trimming come from the DNA. Among about 140,000 clones, approximately 84% were seen once, and the ten largest hold 4.5% to 6%. The CDR3 length is 13 residues. CDR1 is KGHDR and CDR2 is SFDVKD in the germline V gene. V lost 6 bases, J lost 2 bases, and 10 bases lay in between. Participants spanned ages roughly 18 to 95 years and resided in about 25 US areas.

This clonotype was obtained from a man in his forties or fifties with acute COVID-19. The sequenced sample consisted of PBMCs or T cells enriched from blood (not recorded which). This chain links TRBV24-1 with TRBJ2-7; D gene unclear. The CDR3 spells CATSSGPTYEQYF. The CDR3 DNA reads as TGTGCCACCAGTTCAGGCCCGACCTACGAGCAGTACTTC.